The TCR beta chain described here comes from a study of OX40 agonist ivuxolimab in advanced cancers. Study at large: Patients were treated with intravenous ivuxolimab, dosed at 0.01 to 10 mg/kg and infused every 2 weeks. Partial response was recorded in three patients: one hepatocellular carcinoma and two cutaneous melanoma cases. General study findings and limits: At 0.1 to 3.0 mg/kg and by week 6, CD4+ and CD8+ T cells in the blood had expanded clonally.

The V gene lost 3 bases and the J gene lost 4 bases, with 10 bases spanning the gap. Germline values: CDR1 MNHEY, CDR2 SMNVEV (reference sequence). CDR3 length equals 14 residues. Repertoires were generated with immunoSEQ multiplex PCR, while TCRdb's copy carries only in-frame clones and drops some. The sample lists about 120,000 clones, over 85% occurring once. Points on this clone: Its antigen is not identified.

The sample consisted of CD4+ or CD8+ T cells sorted from blood, taken in a trial of the OX40 agonist ivuxolimab. The TCR sequence derives from an adult with an advanced solid tumor such as melanoma, head and neck, liver or kidney cancer. The chain uses TRBV27 and TRBJ1-3, with D perhaps matching TRBD1 (6 bases). The CDR3 here is CASSLSGAGNTIYF. The DNA of the CDR3 is TGTGCCAGCAGTTTGTCAGGGGCCGGAAACACCATATATTTT.